Each of the 14 T cell receptor beta chains below was sequenced from the same sample in a study of blood T cell repertoires in COVID-19. Using immunoSEQ multiplex PCR, the repertoire was profiled, and TCRdb retains in-frame clones only, with some absent. Here the sample spans 35,000 to 45,000 clones, roughly nine tenths being singletons. The sample consisted of peripheral blood. All receptors come from a human donor in a cohort sampled during active COVID-19.

The chain carries TRBV5-1 and TRBJ2-1; D is perhaps TRBD2 (5 bases). The CDR3 loop spans 13 amino acids. CDR1 and CDR2 (germline): SGHRS, YFSETQ. Trimming took off 4 bases at V and 9 bases at J, with 14 bases between the two ends. DNA of the CDR3: TGCGCCAGCAGCCCAGGACTCATGATTGAGCAGTTCTTC. Translation: CASSPGLMIEQFF.

The genes are TRBV7-6 and TRBJ2-4; 7 bases are shared with TRBD1. The CDR3 runs 18 residues. CDR1 SGHVS and CDR2 FNYEAQ come from the germline V gene. V gave up 3 bases and J gave up 0 bases; unmatched junction bases: 11. The CDR3 loop reads CASSFLPLTGLAKNIQYF. For the CDR3, the DNA is TGTGCCAGCAGCTTCCTTCCACTGACAGGGCTAGCCAAAAACATTCAGTACTTC.

This chain joins TRBV2 and TRBJ1-1; D might be TRBD1 (6 bases). Trimming took 6 bases from V and 10 from J, leaving 12 bases between them. The CDR3 is made up of 11 amino acids. The germline V gene has CDR1 SNHLY and CDR2 FYNNEI. DNA for the CDR3: TGTGCCAGCAGGGTCACAGGGCCAGCTTTCTTT. Protein sequence: CASRVTGPAFF.

The chain employs TRBV7-6 and TRBJ2-5; D is ambiguous. CDR1 SGHVS and CDR2 FNYEAQ come from the germline V gene. V was trimmed by 0 bases and J by 4 bases, leaving 6 bases between them. The CDR3 is made up of 13 amino acids. CDR3: CASSLARPETQYF. In DNA, the CDR3 is TGTGCCAGCAGCTTAGCCAGGCCAGAGACCCAGTACTTC.

V and J are TRBV5-1 and TRBJ1-1; no clear D. Trimming took 4 bases from V and 7 from J, leaving 11 bases between them. CDR3 size: 12 residues. CDR1 is SGHRS and CDR2 is YFSETQ in the germline V gene. The CDR3 DNA follows: TGCGCCAGCAGCCAAAACAGAGTTGAAGCTTTCTTT. Translation gives CASSQNRVEAFF.

This rearrangement joins TRBV7-2 to TRBJ2-2; no definite D call. Trimming removed 5 bases from V and 4 bases from J, with 8 bases in between. This CDR3 region has 13 residues. CDR1 and CDR2 from the germline V gene are SGHTA and FQGNSA. The CDR3 DNA reads TGTGCCAGCAGCGAGTACTCCACCGGGGAGCTGTTTTTT. Encoded protein: CASSEYSTGELFF.

J is TRBJ2-7 and V is TRBV28; 8 nucleotides line up with TRBD1. J was trimmed by 2 bases and V by 6 bases; bases with no gene match: 3. Germline-derived CDR1 and CDR2 are MDHEN and SYDVKM. The CDR3 is 13 residues long. The CDR3 coding sequence is TGTGCCAGCAGAGGGACAGGAACCTACGAGCAGTACTTC. Translation gives CASRGTGTYEQYF.

The chain has TRBV2 and TRBJ2-7; 8 bases line up with TRBD2. The germline gives CDR1 SNHLY, CDR2 FYNNEI. CDR3 length: 14 residues. V dropped 3 bases and J dropped 1; count of bases not matched to a gene: 2. CDR3 protein: CASSDSGGSYEQYF. CDR3 DNA sequence: TGTGCCAGCAGTGACTCGGGGGGGTCCTACGAGCAGTACTTC. Combining the CDR3 with reference TRBV2 and TRBJ2-7 gives the whole variable domain EPEVTQTPSHQVTQMGQEVILRCVPISNHLYFYWYRQILGQKVEFLVSFYNNEISEKSEIFDDQFSVERPDGSNFTLKIRSTKLEDSAMYFCASSDSGGSYEQYFGPGTRLTVT.

This sequence joins TRBV6-2 or TRBV6-3 and TRBJ2-7; D gene ambiguous. This CDR3 has 14 amino acids. Germline V lookup: CDR1 MNHEY, CDR2 SVGEGT. The V end was cut by 2 bases, the J end by 2 bases, with 10 bases between. CDR3 in amino acids: CASSYAAATYEQYF. The CDR3 DNA sequence: TGTGCCAGCAGTTACGCGGCCGCAACCTACGAGCAGTACTTC.

The V gene is TRBV19, the J gene TRBJ2-2; the D gene is possibly TRBD2 (6 bases). The CDR3 length is 14 residues. Trimming shortened V by 3 bases and J by 4 bases, and 9 bases separated the two germline ends. In germline, CDR1 is LNHDA, CDR2 SQIVND (reference sequence). DNA of the CDR3: TGTGCCAGTAGTATCCGGGACTTCACCGGGGAGCTGTTTTTT. Protein product: CASSIRDFTGELFF.

The chain employs TRBV6-5 and TRBJ2-5, with TRBD1 matching 7 bases. The trim removed 6 bases at V and 5 bases at J, leaving 6 bases unmatched. CDR3 length: 13 amino acids. Germline-derived CDR1 and CDR2 are MNHEY and SVGAGI. CDR3 protein: CASSKQGKETQYF. CDR3 coding DNA: TGTGCCAGCAGCAAACAGGGGAAGGAGACCCAGTACTTC.

The chain combines TRBV30 with TRBJ2-7; tentative D call: TRBD1 (6 bases). Trimming left V 0 bases short and J 5 bases short, with 11 bases between. In germline, CDR1 is GTSNPN, CDR2 SVGIG (reference sequence). The CDR3 has 13 amino acids. Here the CDR3 reads CAWSVRDNHEQYF. The CDR3, as DNA: TGTGCCTGGAGTGTCCGGGACAACCACGAGCAGTACTTC.

The chain has TRBV19 and TRBJ1-6, with a weak D call TRBD1 (5 bases). Germline CDR1 LNHDA, CDR2 SQIVND (reference sequence). This CDR3 region has 15 residues. Between the trimmed V and J ends, which lost 3 bases and 5 bases, there was a span of 11 bases. The CDR3 sequence is CASSMGGTNNSPLHF. CDR3 DNA sequence: TGTGCCAGTAGTATGGGGGGGACTAATAATTCACCCCTCCACTTT.

This rearrangement joins TRBV5-1 to TRBJ2-7; D may be TRBD2 (5 bases). The V end was cut by 0 bases, the J end by 1 base, with 11 bases between. Germline assignment: CDR1 SGHRS and CDR2 YFSETQ. This CDR3 region has 15 residues. The CDR3 DNA reads TGCGCCAGCAGCTTGGAACCCACTAGTTCCTACGAGCAGTACTTC. It yields the protein CASSLEPTSSYEQYF. Combining the CDR3 with reference TRBV5-1 and TRBJ2-7 gives the whole variable domain KAGVTQTPRYLIKTRGQQVTLSCSPISGHRSVSWYQQTPGQGLQFLFEYFSETQRNKGNFPGRFSGRQFSNSRSEMNVSTLELGDSALYLCASSLEPTSSYEQYFGPGTRLTVT.